The next 7 T cell receptor beta chains were all read from a single sample in a study of Graves' ophthalmopathy and Graves' hyperthyroidism. Amplification from RNA transcripts yielded the TCR beta CDR3 regions. HTBI-primed RT-PCR formed the first round, and a multiplex PCR formed the second. TCRdb passed the multiplex PCR reads through MiXCR, listing each CDR3 protein once. The sample records 300,000 or so distinct CDR3 sequences, roughly 15% being singletons. Material: peripheral blood. Receptors were obtained from an adult man with Graves' ophthalmopathy.

This chain connects TRBV28 to TRBJ2-7; the match to TRBD2 covers 7 bases. Germline values: CDR1 MDHEN, CDR2 SYDVKM. The CDR3 totals 14 residues. V shed 5 bases and J 4 bases; nucleotides not matched to a gene: 8. The CDR3 DNA is TGTGCCAGCAGTAGGGCGGGAGACGTTTACGAGCAGTACTTC. Its protein product is CASSRAGDVYEQYF.

This clonotype came up a few times. The germline gene is not matched at one end of the junction; a read error may be the cause. The rearrangement uses TRBV12-3 or TRBV12-4 and TRBJ1-5, with unresolved D. The CDR3 spans 12 residues. The CDR3 region is CASKLINQPQLF. DNA for the CDR3: TGTGCCAGCAAGCTGATCAATCAGCCCCAGCTTTTT.

This clonotype came up many times. The rearrangement uses TRBV9 and TRBJ1-3; a possible D gene is TRBD1 (5 bases). CDR3 size: 14 residues. Trimming removed 4 bases at V and 3 bases at J, with 11 bases between. Germline V lookup: CDR1 SGDLS, CDR2 YYNGEE. The CDR3 DNA reads as TGTGCCAGCAGCCCGGGGCTAGGTGGAAACACCATATATTTT. Translated: CASSPGLGGNTIYF. The full variable domain, rest sourced from reference TRBV9 and TRBJ1-3, is DSGVTQTPKHLITATGQRVTLRCSPRSGDLSVYWYQQSLDQGLQFLIQYYNGEERAKGNILERFSAQQFPDLHSELNLSSLELGDSALYFCASSPGLGGNTIYFGEGSWLTVV.

This clonotype was detected ten times or more. The chain employs TRBV29-1 and TRBJ1-2, with 12 nucleotides matching TRBD1. The CDR3 has 13 residues. The germline V gene has CDR1 SQVTM and CDR2 ANQGSEA. The V segment lost 8 bases and the J segment 7 bases; nucleotides outside the gene matches: 8. The CDR3 DNA reads as TGCAGCTACACCGGGACAGGGGGCTTTGGCTACACCTTC. Translation gives CSYTGTGGFGYTF.

This clonotype has at least ten counts. The rearrangement links TRBV19 to TRBJ2-7; D perhaps matches TRBD1 (6 bases). CDR3 length: 13 residues. The germline V gene has CDR1 LNHDA and CDR2 SQIVND (reference sequence). Trimming took off 5 bases at V and 3 bases at J, with 11 bases between the two ends. The CDR3: CASSPQGFYEQYF. The CDR3 DNA reads TGTGCCAGTAGTCCCCAGGGGTTCTACGAGCAGTACTTC.

This clonotype showed up many times. This chain uses TRBV11-3 with TRBJ2-2, with TRBD2 matching 10 bases. The CDR3 covers 19 residues. V trimming: 2 bases; J trimming: 1 base; junction bases outside the gene matches: 10. Germline values: CDR1 SGHNT, CDR2 YENEEA. The CDR3 region is CASSLLVVAGGRNTGELFF. The DNA for the CDR3 is TGTGCCAGCAGCTTATTGGTAGTAGCGGGGGGACGGAACACCGGGGAGCTGTTTTTT.

The J gene is TRBJ1-3, the V gene TRBV11-1; 9 nucleotides align to TRBD1. V lost 1 base, J lost 2 bases, and 3 bases stayed unmatched. Germline V CDR1 and CDR2: SGHAT, FQDESV (reference sequence). The CDR3 is made up of 16 amino acids. This CDR3 reads CASSLGRDRAGNTIYF. CDR3 DNA sequence: TGTGCCAGCAGCTTAGGCCGGGACAGGGCTGGAAACACCATATATTTT. The full variable domain, rest sourced from reference TRBV11-1 and TRBJ1-3, is EAEVAQSPRYKITEKSQAVAFWCDPISGHATLYWYRQILGQGPELLVQFQDESVVDDSQLPKDRFSAERLKGVDSTLKIQPAELGDSAMYLCASSLGRDRAGNTIYFGEGSWLTVV.